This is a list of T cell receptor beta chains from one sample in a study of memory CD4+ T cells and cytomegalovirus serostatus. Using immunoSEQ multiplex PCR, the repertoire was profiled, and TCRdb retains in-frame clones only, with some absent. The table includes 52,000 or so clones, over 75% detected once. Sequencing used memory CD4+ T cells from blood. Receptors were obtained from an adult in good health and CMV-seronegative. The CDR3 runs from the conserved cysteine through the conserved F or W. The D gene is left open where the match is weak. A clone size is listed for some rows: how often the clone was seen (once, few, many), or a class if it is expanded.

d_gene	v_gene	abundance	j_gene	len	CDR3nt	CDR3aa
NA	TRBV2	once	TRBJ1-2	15	TGTGCCAGCAGTGAAGGGGGGGCCGGTGTCTATGGCTACACCTTC	CASSEGGAGVYGYTF
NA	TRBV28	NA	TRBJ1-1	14	TGTGCCAGCACCTTCGGGGATCTGAACACTGAAGCTTTCTTT	CASTFGDLNTEAFF
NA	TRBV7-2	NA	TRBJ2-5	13	TGTGCCAGCAGCTTTCGATTGACAGAGACCCAGTACTTC	CASSFRLTETQYF
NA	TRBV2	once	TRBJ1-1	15	TGTGCCAGCAGTTTGCCGGGACAAGGAAACACTGAAGCTTTCTTT	CASSLPGQGNTEAFF
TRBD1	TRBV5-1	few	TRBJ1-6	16	TGCGCCAGCAGCCCAATGGGACAGGGGAATAATTCACCCCTCCACTTT	CASSPMGQGNNSPLHF
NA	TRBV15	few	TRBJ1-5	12	TGTGCCACCAGCAGCACCAATCAGCCCCAGCATTTT	CATSSTNQPQHF
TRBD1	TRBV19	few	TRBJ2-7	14	TGTGCCAGTAGTACGGAGACAGGGAACTACGAGCAGTACTTC	CASSTETGNYEQYF
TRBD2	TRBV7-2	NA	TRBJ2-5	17	TGTGCCAGCAGCTTAGCGTGGTCTAGCGGGGGGGATGAGACCCAGTACTTC	CASSLAWSSGGDETQYF
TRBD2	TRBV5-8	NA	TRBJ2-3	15	TGTGCCAGCAGCTTGGCCGGGGGAGGGGCAGATACGCAGTATTTT	CASSLAGGGADTQYF
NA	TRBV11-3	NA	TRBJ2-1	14	TGTGCCAGCAGCTTAGATTCGGCGGCGAGGGTGCAGTTCTTC	CASSLDSAARVQFF
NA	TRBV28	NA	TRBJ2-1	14	TGTGCCAGCAGCCGAGGTGGGCGGTACAATGAGCAGTTCTTC	CASSRGGRYNEQFF
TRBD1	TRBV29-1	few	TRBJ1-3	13	TGCAGCGTGGGGACAGGGGTTGGGAACACCATATATTTT	CSVGTGVGNTIYF
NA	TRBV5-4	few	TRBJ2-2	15	TGTGCCAGCAGCTTGGCCAGACAGAACACCGGGGAGCTGTTTTTT	CASSLARQNTGELFF
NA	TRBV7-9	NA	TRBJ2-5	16	TGTGCCAGCAGCTTCTACGGTGGCCTTGCGCAAGAGACCCAGTACTTC	CASSFYGGLAQETQYF
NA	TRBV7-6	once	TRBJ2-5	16	TGTGCCAGCAGCTTAAGTTCTGGGAATGTGGGAGAGACCCAGTACTTC	CASSLSSGNVGETQYF
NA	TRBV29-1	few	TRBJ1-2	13	TGCAGCGTGACCCGCGGCTCCAACTATGGCTACACCTTC	CSVTRGSNYGYTF
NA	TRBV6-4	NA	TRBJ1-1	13	TGTGCCAGCAGTTTGACAAGAAACACTGAAGCTTTCTTT	CASSLTRNTEAFF
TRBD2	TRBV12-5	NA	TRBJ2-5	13	TGTGCTAGTGGATCTAGCGGGGAAGAGACCCAGTACTTC	CASGSSGEETQYF
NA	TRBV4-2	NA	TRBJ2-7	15	TGTGCCAGCAGCCAAGAAAGTAACAGTGACTACGAGCAGTACTTC	CASSQESNSDYEQYF
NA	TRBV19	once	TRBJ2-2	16	TGTGCCAGTAGGCACCGACGTCGGGGTAACACCGGGGAGCTGTTTTTT	CASRHRRRGNTGELFF
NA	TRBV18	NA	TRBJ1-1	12	TGTGCCAGCTCACCGACAGCTAGTGAAGCTTTCTTT	CASSPTASEAFF
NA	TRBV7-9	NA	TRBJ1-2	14	TGTGCCAGCAGCTTAGATGAAAGGTCGGGTGGCTACACCTTC	CASSLDERSGGYTF
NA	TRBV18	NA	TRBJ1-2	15	TGTGCCAGCTCACCATATTTGGGAGATAGCTATGGCTACACCTTC	CASSPYLGDSYGYTF
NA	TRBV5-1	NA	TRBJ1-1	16	TGCGCCAGCAGCTTGGTCGGAGGGGCCCAAAGCACTGAAGCTTTCTTT	CASSLVGGAQSTEAFF
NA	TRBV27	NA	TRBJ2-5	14	TGTGCCAGCAGCCGAGGGGGGTTACAAGAGACCCAGTACTTC	CASSRGGLQETQYF